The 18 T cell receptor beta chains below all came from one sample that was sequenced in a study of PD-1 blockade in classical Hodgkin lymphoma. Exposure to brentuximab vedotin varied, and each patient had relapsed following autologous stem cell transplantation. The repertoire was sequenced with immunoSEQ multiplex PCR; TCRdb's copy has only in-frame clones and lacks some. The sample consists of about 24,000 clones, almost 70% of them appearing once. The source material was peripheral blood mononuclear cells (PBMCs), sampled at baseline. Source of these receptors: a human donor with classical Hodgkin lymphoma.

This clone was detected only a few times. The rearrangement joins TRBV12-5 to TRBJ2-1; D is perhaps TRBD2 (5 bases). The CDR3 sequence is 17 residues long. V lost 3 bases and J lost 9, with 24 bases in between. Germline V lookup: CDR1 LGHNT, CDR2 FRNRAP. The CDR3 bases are TGTGCTAGTGGTTTCTCCCTGGACTCCTCCCCATTAAGTGAGCAGTTCTTC. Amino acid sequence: CASGFSLDSSPLSEQFF.

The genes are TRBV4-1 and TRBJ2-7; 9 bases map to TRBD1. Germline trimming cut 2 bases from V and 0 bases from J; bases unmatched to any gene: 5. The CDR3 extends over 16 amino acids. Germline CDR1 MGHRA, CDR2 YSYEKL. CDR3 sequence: CASSQRQGGSSYEQYF. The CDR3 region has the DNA TGCGCCAGCAGCCAAAGACAGGGGGGTTCCTCCTACGAGCAGTACTTC.

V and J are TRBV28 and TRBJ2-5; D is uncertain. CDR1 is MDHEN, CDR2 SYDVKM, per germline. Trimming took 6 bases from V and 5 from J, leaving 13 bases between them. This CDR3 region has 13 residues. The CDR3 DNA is TGTGCCAGCAGGCCACTTAGTGGGGAGACCCAGTACTTC. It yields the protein CASRPLSGETQYF.

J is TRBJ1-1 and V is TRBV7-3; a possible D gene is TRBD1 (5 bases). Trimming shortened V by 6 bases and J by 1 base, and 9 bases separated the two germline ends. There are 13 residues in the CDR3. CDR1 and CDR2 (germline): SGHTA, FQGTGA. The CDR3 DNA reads TGTGCCAGCAGTCTTACAGGGAACACTGAAGCTTTCTTT. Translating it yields CASSLTGNTEAFF.

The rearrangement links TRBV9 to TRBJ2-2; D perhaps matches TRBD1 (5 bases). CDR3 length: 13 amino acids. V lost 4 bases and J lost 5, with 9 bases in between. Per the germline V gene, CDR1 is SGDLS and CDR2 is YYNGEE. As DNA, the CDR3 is TGTGCCAGCAGCCCCTCAGGGACCGGGGAGCTGTTTTTT. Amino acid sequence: CASSPSGTGELFF.

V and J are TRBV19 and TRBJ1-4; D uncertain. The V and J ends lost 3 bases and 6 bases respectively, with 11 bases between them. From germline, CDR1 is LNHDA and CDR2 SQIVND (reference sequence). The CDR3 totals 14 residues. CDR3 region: CASSIPPGDEKLFF. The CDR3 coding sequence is TGTGCCAGTAGTATCCCGCCGGGAGATGAAAAACTGTTTTTT.

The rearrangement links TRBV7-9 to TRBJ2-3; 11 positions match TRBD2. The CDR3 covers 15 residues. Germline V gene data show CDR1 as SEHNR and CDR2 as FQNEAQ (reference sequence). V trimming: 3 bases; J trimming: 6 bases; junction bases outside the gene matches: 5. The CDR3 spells CASSFTSGGADTQYF. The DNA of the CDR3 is TGTGCCAGCAGCTTTACTAGCGGGGGTGCTGATACGCAGTATTTT.

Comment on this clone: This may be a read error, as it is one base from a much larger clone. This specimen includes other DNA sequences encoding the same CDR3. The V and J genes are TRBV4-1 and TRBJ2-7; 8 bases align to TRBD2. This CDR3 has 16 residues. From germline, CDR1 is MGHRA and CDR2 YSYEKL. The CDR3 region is CASSQEVSGGVYEQYF. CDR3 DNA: TGCGCCAGCAGTCAAGAGGTCTCCGGGGGGGTCTACGAGCAGTACTTC.

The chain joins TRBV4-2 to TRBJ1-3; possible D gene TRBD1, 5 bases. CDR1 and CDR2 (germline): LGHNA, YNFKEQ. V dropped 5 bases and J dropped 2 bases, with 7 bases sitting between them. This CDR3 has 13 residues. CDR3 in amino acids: CASSVGAGNTIYF. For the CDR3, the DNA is TGTGCCAGCAGCGTGGGGGCTGGAAACACCATATATTTT.

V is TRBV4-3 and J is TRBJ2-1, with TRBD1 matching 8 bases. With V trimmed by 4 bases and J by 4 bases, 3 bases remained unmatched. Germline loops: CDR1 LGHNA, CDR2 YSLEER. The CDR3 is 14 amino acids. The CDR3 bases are TGCGCCAGCAGCCTCAGGGGGCTGTACAATGAGCAGTTCTTC. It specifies CASSLRGLYNEQFF.

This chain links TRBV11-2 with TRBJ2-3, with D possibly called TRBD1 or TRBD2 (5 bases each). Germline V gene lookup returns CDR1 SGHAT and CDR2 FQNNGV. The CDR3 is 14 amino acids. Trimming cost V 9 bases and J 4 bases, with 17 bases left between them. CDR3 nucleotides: TGTGCCAGTACCGTCGGGGCCGAAGCAGATACGCAGTATTTT. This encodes CASTVGAEADTQYF.

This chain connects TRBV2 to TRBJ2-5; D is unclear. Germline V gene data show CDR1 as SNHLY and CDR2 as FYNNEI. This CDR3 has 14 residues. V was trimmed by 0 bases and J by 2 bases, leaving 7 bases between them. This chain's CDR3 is CASSEARVQETQYF. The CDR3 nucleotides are TGTGCCAGCAGTGAAGCAAGGGTGCAAGAGACCCAGTACTTC.

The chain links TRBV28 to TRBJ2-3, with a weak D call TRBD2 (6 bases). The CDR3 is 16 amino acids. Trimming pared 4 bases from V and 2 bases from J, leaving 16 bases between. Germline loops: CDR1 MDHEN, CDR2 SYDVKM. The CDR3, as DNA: TGTGCCAGCAGTTACGGGGACTGGATATTCACAGATACGCAGTATTTT. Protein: CASSYGDWIFTDTQYF.

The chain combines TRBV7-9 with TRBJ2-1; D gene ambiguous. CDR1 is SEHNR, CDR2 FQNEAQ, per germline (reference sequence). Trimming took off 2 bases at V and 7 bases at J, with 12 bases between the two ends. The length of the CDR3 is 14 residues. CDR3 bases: TGTGCCAGCAGCTTACAAGCCAACGTTAATGAGCAGTTCTTC. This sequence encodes CASSLQANVNEQFF.

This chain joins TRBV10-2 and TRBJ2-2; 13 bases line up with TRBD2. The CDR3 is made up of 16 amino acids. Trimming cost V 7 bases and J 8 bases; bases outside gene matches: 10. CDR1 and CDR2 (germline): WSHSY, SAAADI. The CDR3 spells CASNTGTSGENGELFF. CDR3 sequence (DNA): TGCGCCAGCAACACCGGGACTAGCGGGGAGAATGGGGAGCTGTTTTTT.

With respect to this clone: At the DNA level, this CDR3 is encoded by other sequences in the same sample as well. CDR3 nucleotide sequence: TGTGCCAGCAGCTTAGAGCCACCTAAAGAGACCCAGTACTTC. It codes for CASSLEPPKETQYF. The V call is TRBV7-8, the J call TRBJ2-5, with D uncertain. V was shortened by 1 base and J by 3 bases, with 9 bases between the two germline ends. The germline CDR1 and CDR2 sequences are SGHVS and FQNEAQ. CDR3 length: 14 residues.

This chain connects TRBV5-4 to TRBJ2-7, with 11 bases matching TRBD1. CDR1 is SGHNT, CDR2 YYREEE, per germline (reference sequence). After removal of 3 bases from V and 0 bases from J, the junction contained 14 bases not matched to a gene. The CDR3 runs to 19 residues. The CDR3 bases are TGTGCCAGCAGCTCGGACGGGACAGGGGGAATCCCAAGCTCCTACGAGCAGTACTTC. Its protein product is CASSSDGTGGIPSSYEQYF.

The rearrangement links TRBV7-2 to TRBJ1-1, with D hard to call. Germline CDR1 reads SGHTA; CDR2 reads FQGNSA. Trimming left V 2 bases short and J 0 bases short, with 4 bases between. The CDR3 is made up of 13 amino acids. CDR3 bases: TGTGCCAGCAGCTTACCAGTGAACACTGAAGCTTTCTTT. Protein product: CASSLPVNTEAFF.